This is a list of T cell receptor beta chains from one sample in a study of blood T cell repertoires in COVID-19. Method: immunoSEQ multiplex PCR; TCRdb's copy keeps in-frame clones and lacks some. Of a few hundred thousand clones in the sample, roughly nine tenths are singletons; the top ten hold approximately 8.3%. The material sequenced was PBMCs or T cells enriched from blood (not recorded which). These receptors were collected from a woman in her fifties or sixties who had recovered from COVID-19. Both conserved end residues are part of each CDR3. D genes are given only for firm matches. Size values are once, few and many counts, or a class for expanded clones, and some rows have none.

TRBV29-1,TRBD1,TRBJ2-7,NA,CSVEGLEGTGLYEQYF,TGCAGCGTTGAAGGGCTTGAGGGGACAGGGCTGTACGAGCAGTACTTC
TRBV30,NA,TRBJ1-4,NA,CAWSAGTPYNEKLFF,TGTGCCTGGAGCGCCGGGACTCCTTATAATGAAAAACTGTTTTTT
TRBV28,NA,TRBJ2-1,NA,CASNGQYNEQFF,TGTGCCAGCAACGGACAGTACAATGAGCAGTTCTTC
TRBV11-2,NA,TRBJ1-3,NA,CASSLFPVSSGNTIYF,TGTGCCAGCAGCTTATTCCCCGTATCCTCTGGAAACACCATATATTTT
TRBV3-1/TRBV3-2,TRBD1,TRBJ1-2,NA,CASSQGAGGGYTF,TGTGCCAGCAGCCAAGGTGCAGGGGGCGGCTACACCTTC
TRBV27,TRBD1,TRBJ2-7,few,CASVVAGGTKQYF,TGTGCCAGCGTTGTTGCAGGGGGAACAAAGCAGTACTTC
TRBV11-2,TRBD1,TRBJ1-6,NA,CASSLDQQGARNSPLHF,TGTGCCAGCAGCTTAGATCAGCAGGGGGCGCGGAATTCACCCCTCCACTTT
TRBV10-1,NA,TRBJ1-1,NA,CASSMGPSTEAFF,TGCGCCAGCAGTATGGGGCCGAGCACTGAAGCTTTCTTT
TRBV5-1,TRBD1,TRBJ2-1,NA,CASSQPGQGYEQFF,TGCGCCAGCAGCCAACCGGGACAGGGCTATGAGCAGTTCTTC
TRBV4-2,TRBD1,TRBJ2-5,NA,CASSPESAGGGNTQYF,TGTGCCAGCAGCCCCGAGTCCGCAGGGGGTGGGAATACCCAGTACTTC
TRBV10-3,NA,TRBJ1-3,NA,CASIPGGTPTSGNTIYF,TGTGCCAGCATACCCGGGGGGACTCCGACCTCTGGAAACACCATATATTTT
TRBV6-5,NA,TRBJ2-3,NA,CATNRASTDTQYF,TGTGCCACCAACAGGGCAAGCACAGATACGCAGTATTTT
TRBV7-2,NA,TRBJ2-3,few,CASSLGYGGFTDTQYF,TGTGCCAGCAGCTTAGGCTACGGGGGTTTTACAGATACGCAGTATTTT
TRBV24-1,TRBD1,TRBJ1-2,once,CATSDPPDRGGGGYTF,TGTGCCACCAGTGATCCCCCTGACAGGGGAGGTGGAGGCTACACCTTC
TRBV28,TRBD1,TRBJ2-3,NA,CASSTGTGDTDTQYF,TGTGCCAGCAGTACCGGGACAGGGGACACAGATACGCAGTATTTT
TRBV5-6,TRBD2,TRBJ2-3,NA,CASSFSGGRTQYF,TGTGCCAGCAGCTTTTCGGGGGGGCGTACGCAGTATTTT
TRBV11-3,NA,TRBJ2-3,once,CASSLRGPGLRTDTQYF,TGTGCCAGCAGCTTAAGGGGTCCAGGCCTCCGCACAGATACGCAGTATTTT
TRBV14,NA,TRBJ2-3,NA,CASSQMPETVRGTDTQYF,TGTGCCAGCAGCCAAATGCCGGAGACGGTTCGGGGCACAGATACGCAGTATTTT
TRBV15,NA,TRBJ1-3,once,CATSRDLPGISSGNTIYF,TGTGCCACCAGCAGAGATCTACCGGGGATTAGCTCTGGAAACACCATATATTTT
TRBV2,NA,TRBJ1-6,NA,CASSENISPLHF,TGTGCCAGCAGTGAAAATATTTCACCCCTCCACTTT
TRBV27,NA,TRBJ1-4,NA,CASRQTGTPVGKLFF,TGTGCCAGCAGGCAGACCGGGACACCGGTGGGGAAACTGTTTTTT
TRBV6-5,TRBD1,TRBJ1-1,NA,CASNSGQGMNTEAFF,TGTGCCAGCAACTCGGGACAGGGAATGAACACTGAAGCTTTCTTT
TRBV11-2,TRBD2,TRBJ2-1,NA,CASSRLAGDNEQFF,TGTGCCAGCAGCCGACTAGCGGGGGACAATGAGCAGTTCTTC
TRBV5-1,NA,TRBJ2-7,NA,CASSRDYEQYF,TGCGCCAGCAGCAGAGACTACGAGCAGTACTTC
TRBV27,TRBD1,TRBJ2-1,NA,CASIPRVADRGSYNEQFF,TGTGCCAGCATCCCCCGGGTTGCAGACAGGGGCTCCTACAATGAGCAGTTCTTC
TRBV5-1,NA,TRBJ2-4,few,CASSWGLAKNIQYF,TGCGCCAGCAGCTGGGGGCTAGCCAAAAACATTCAGTACTTC
TRBV11-2,TRBD1,TRBJ1-6,NA,CASNPRDRANSPLHF,TGTGCCAGCAACCCCCGGGACAGGGCTAATTCACCCCTCCACTTT
TRBV12-3/TRBV12-4,NA,TRBJ1-2,few,CASSLWEGGYTF,TGTGCCAGCAGTTTATGGGAGGGTGGCTACACCTTC
TRBV19,NA,TRBJ2-1,NA,CASSFPGMYNEQFF,TGTGCCAGTAGTTTCCCGGGGATGTACAATGAGCAGTTCTTC
TRBV6-6,NA,TRBJ2-3,once,CASSSYRVDTQYF,TGTGCCAGCAGTTCCTACCGGGTGGATACGCAGTATTTT
TRBV12-5,NA,TRBJ1-6,NA,CASGFRYLGTSSSYNSPLHF,TGTGCTAGTGGTTTTCGATACCTAGGGACATCTAGCTCCTATAATTCACCCCTCCACTTT
TRBV6-5,NA,TRBJ2-4,NA,CASSYSKRGGDIQYF,TGTGCCAGCAGTTACTCGAAACGAGGGGGGGACATTCAGTACTTC
TRBV27,NA,TRBJ1-1,NA,CASSFRGTEAFF,TGTGCCAGCAGTTTTCGGGGGACTGAAGCTTTCTTT
TRBV9,NA,TRBJ2-1,few,CASSVEGRSSYNEQFF,TGTGCCAGCAGCGTAGAAGGTAGGAGTTCCTACAATGAGCAGTTCTTC
TRBV7-9,NA,TRBJ2-3,NA,CASSSSGGRTDTQYF,TGTGCCAGCAGTTCATCGGGGGGCCGCACAGATACGCAGTATTTT
TRBV11-3,TRBD2,TRBJ2-3,NA,CASSPQNGLAGGGGTQYF,TGTGCCAGCAGCCCTCAAAATGGCCTGGCGGGGGGAGGAGGTACGCAGTATTTT
TRBV29-1,TRBD1,TRBJ1-4,NA,CSVGGTGDQKLFF,TGCAGCGTTGGTGGGACAGGGGACCAAAAACTGTTTTTT
TRBV5-5,NA,TRBJ1-5,NA,CASSLRTEVLQHF,TGTGCCAGCAGCCTTAGGACAGAAGTGCTCCAGCATTTT
TRBV11-3,NA,TRBJ1-1,NA,CAPAQGRNTEAFF,TGTGCCCCCGCGCAGGGAAGGAACACTGAAGCTTTCTTT
TRBV7-7,NA,TRBJ1-6,NA,CASGRTESEDPLHF,TGTGCTAGCGGCCGTACGGAATCTGAGGATCCCCTCCACTTT
TRBV15,TRBD1,TRBJ1-5,once,CATSRDREMEPQHF,TGTGCCACCAGCAGGGACAGGGAAATGGAACCCCAGCATTTT
TRBV19,NA,TRBJ1-2,NA,CASSGPRQDYGYTF,TGTGCCAGTAGTGGGCCCAGGCAGGACTATGGCTACACCTTC
TRBV4-1,NA,TRBJ1-4,NA,CASSQDYPGPTNEKLFF,TGCGCCAGCAGCCAAGATTATCCGGGTCCAACTAATGAAAAACTGTTTTTT
TRBV6-5,TRBD1,TRBJ2-2,NA,CASDRGNTGELFF,TGTGCCAGCGACAGGGGGAACACCGGGGAGCTGTTTTTT
TRBV6-5,NA,TRBJ1-5,NA,CASMQTDQPQHF,TGTGCCAGCATGCAAACGGATCAGCCCCAGCATTTT
TRBV30,NA,TRBJ1-2,once,CAWSIQGFGYTF,TGTGCCTGGAGTATCCAGGGCTTTGGCTACACCTTC
TRBV6-5,TRBD1,TRBJ1-1,NA,CASSKTGGTEAFF,TGTGCCAGCAGTAAAACAGGGGGCACTGAAGCTTTCTTT
TRBV7-9,NA,TRBJ1-1,NA,CASSSQGEGTEAFF,TGTGCCAGCAGCTCCCAAGGGGAGGGCACTGAAGCTTTCTTT
TRBV2,NA,TRBJ2-7,NA,CASSLQVYEQYF,TGTGCCAGCAGCCTACAGGTCTACGAGCAGTACTTC
TRBV24-1,TRBD1,TRBJ2-1,NA,CATSDFGQGGGNEQFF,TGTGCCACCAGTGATTTCGGACAGGGGGGAGGGAATGAGCAGTTCTTC
TRBV12-3/TRBV12-4,NA,TRBJ1-5,few,CASSLYNQPQHF,TGTGCCAGCAGTTTATATAATCAGCCCCAGCATTTT
TRBV11-2,TRBD2,TRBJ2-5,NA,CASSLEREETSGGLGETQYF,TGTGCCAGCAGCTTAGAAAGGGAGGAGACTAGCGGGGGACTAGGAGAGACCCAGTACTTC
TRBV27,NA,TRBJ2-2,NA,CASSLGLVYAGELFF,TGTGCCAGCAGTTTGGGTCTAGTCTATGCCGGGGAGCTGTTTTTT
TRBV5-1,NA,TRBJ1-1,NA,CASSPQTGMNTEAFF,TGCGCCAGCAGCCCACAGACAGGAATGAACACTGAAGCTTTCTTT
TRBV6-5,TRBD1,TRBJ2-1,once,CAGGSRTGNEQFF,TGTGCCGGAGGTTCGAGGACAGGGAATGAGCAGTTCTTC
TRBV5-4,TRBD1,TRBJ1-2,once,CASSLLDRSYGYTF,TGTGCCAGCAGCTTGCTGGACAGGTCCTATGGCTACACCTTC
TRBV3-1/TRBV3-2,NA,TRBJ1-4,NA,CASSQDPLGRGPDVANEKLFF,TGTGCCAGCAGCCAAGATCCCCTCGGGAGGGGTCCCGACGTGGCTAATGAAAAACTGTTTTTT
TRBV6-5,NA,TRBJ1-3,NA,CASIPQPTIGNTIYF,TGTGCCAGCATCCCACAGCCTACGATCGGAAACACCATATATTTT